This TCR beta chain was sequenced in a study of T cell responses to AZD1222 COVID-19 vaccine. The wider study: Second doses were pooled across both intervals (about 4 or about 12 weeks). Study-wide results and caveats: The repertoires were collected only after the peak T cell response.

The data were produced by immunoSEQ multiplex PCR, yet TCRdb's version contains in-frame clones alone and is incomplete. The table shows about 100,000 clones, with over 90% occurring only once. Germline CDR1 and CDR2: MNHEY and SMNVEV (reference sequence). This CDR3 spans 19 amino acids. V trimming: 4 bases; J trimming: 0 bases; junction bases outside the gene matches: 13. As concerns this clone: As yet, its antigen is unknown.

The chain links TRBV27 to TRBJ1-5, with 9 bases lining up with TRBD1. The sequencing here drew on peripheral blood, taken on day 0 of AZD1222 vaccination. The receptor was derived from an adult in good health. As DNA, the CDR3 is TGTGCCAGCAGTTGCCAAAGGGACAGGGTCAAATATAGCAATCAGCCCCAGCATTTT. As protein: CASSCQRDRVKYSNQPQHF.